This is a list of T cell receptor beta chains from one sample in a study of shared clonotypes between healthy human individuals. The table came from immunoSEQ multiplex PCR; TCRdb's copy has only in-frame clones and leaves some out. The table includes a few hundred thousand clones, roughly four fifths detected once. The material sequenced was PBMCs. These receptor sequences come from a woman aged 40 to 50 in good health. Some clones in this sample may be carry-over from other donors' samples. CDR3s include the opening cysteine and the closing phenylalanine or tryptophan. Fields, in order: clone size, D gene, V gene, J gene, CDR3 protein, CDR3 DNA. The D gene is left open where the match is weak. Part of the rows lack a size; the others show once, few, many or a class for expanded clones.

once	NA	TRBV2	TRBJ2-1	CASSELNNEQFF	TGTGCCAGCAGTGAACTGAACAATGAGCAGTTCTTC
NA	NA	TRBV9	TRBJ2-3	CASSALADTQYF	TGTGCCAGCAGCGCCTTAGCAGATACGCAGTATTTT
NA	TRBD2	TRBV19	TRBJ2-2	CASSIRWTSGANTGELFF	TGTGCCAGTAGTATCCGCTGGACTAGCGGGGCGAACACCGGGGAGCTGTTTTTT
NA	NA	TRBV7-2	TRBJ2-7	CASSLLAGRSYEQYF	TGTGCCAGCAGCCTTTTGGCGGGAAGGTCCTACGAGCAGTACTTC
NA	TRBD2	TRBV28	TRBJ2-7	CASRPGGAPYEQYF	TGTGCCAGCAGACCGGGAGGGGCACCCTACGAGCAGTACTTC
NA	NA	TRBV10-3	TRBJ1-2	CAISSGDYGYTF	TGTGCCATCAGTAGCGGAGACTATGGCTACACCTTC
NA	TRBD2	TRBV2	TRBJ2-3	CASTSLAGGIDTQYF	TGTGCCAGCACCTCACTAGCGGGAGGGATAGATACGCAGTATTTT
NA	NA	TRBV5-1	TRBJ2-5	CASSLIGVQETQYF	TGCGCCAGCAGCTTAATAGGGGTCCAAGAGACCCAGTACTTC
NA	TRBD1	TRBV28	TRBJ2-5	CASSLARGYVKETQYF	TGTGCCAGCAGTTTAGCCAGGGGGTATGTTAAAGAGACCCAGTACTTC
few	NA	TRBV5-1	TRBJ2-7	CASSGLPVSSYEQYF	TGCGCCAGTTCGGGACTCCCTGTCTCCTCCTACGAGCAGTACTTC
NA	TRBD2	TRBV10-1	TRBJ2-2	CASSESVASGMATGELFF	TGCGCCAGCAGTGAGTCAGTGGCTAGCGGGATGGCCACCGGGGAGCTGTTTTTT
NA	TRBD1	TRBV27	TRBJ2-2	CASRDLRGRGTGELFF	TGTGCCAGCAGGGACCTCAGGGGGCGCGGCACCGGGGAGCTGTTTTTT
NA	TRBD2	TRBV5-1	TRBJ2-1	CASSIRLAGYLGHNEQFF	TGCGCCAGCAGCATTCGGCTAGCGGGCTACCTAGGCCACAATGAGCAGTTCTTC
NA	NA	TRBV28	TRBJ1-2	CASSLGQGNYGYTF	TGTGCCAGCAGTTTAGGCCAGGGTAACTATGGCTACACCTTC
NA	TRBD2	TRBV5-1	TRBJ2-1	CASSQLAGDYNEQFF	TGCGCCAGCAGCCAACTAGCGGGGGACTACAATGAGCAGTTCTTC
once	NA	TRBV6-5	TRBJ2-7	CASSYQRGTYEQYF	TGTGCCAGCAGTTACCAGCGAGGAACCTACGAGCAGTACTTC
NA	TRBD2	TRBV18	TRBJ2-7	CASSTGGSAYEQYF	TGTGCCAGCTCAACCGGGGGGTCAGCCTACGAGCAGTACTTC
NA	TRBD1	TRBV5-6	TRBJ1-3	CASRTRDRGNTIYF	TGTGCCAGCAGGACCCGGGACAGGGGAAACACCATATATTTT
NA	NA	TRBV7-9	TRBJ2-1	CASSFDGSSYNEQFF	TGTGCCAGCAGCTTCGACGGGAGCTCCTACAATGAGCAGTTCTTC
NA	TRBD2	TRBV4-3	TRBJ2-1	CASSLGLAINEQFF	TGCGCCAGCAGCCTGGGACTAGCGATTAATGAGCAGTTCTTC
NA	NA	TRBV27	TRBJ1-1	CASSFGARWSEAFF	TGTGCCAGCAGTTTTGGGGCGCGATGGTCTGAAGCTTTCTTT
NA	NA	TRBV5-1	TRBJ2-2	CASSLVRGRISTGELFF	TGCGCCAGCAGTTTGGTTCGGGGGAGGATAAGCACCGGGGAGCTGTTTTTT
NA	NA	TRBV19	TRBJ2-4	CASSKHRELAKNIQYF	TGTGCCAGTAGTAAACACAGGGAGTTAGCCAAAAACATTCAGTACTTC
NA	NA	TRBV19	TRBJ2-7	CASSIAGASYEQYF	TGTGCCAGTAGTATTGCGGGTGCATCCTACGAGCAGTACTTC
NA	NA	TRBV11-2	TRBJ2-7	CASSLKGFGPYEQYF	TGTGCCAGCAGCTTAAAGGGATTCGGTCCATACGAGCAGTACTTC
NA	NA	TRBV10-2	TRBJ2-7	CASSTTLARRAYEQYF	TGCGCCAGCAGTACAACTCTAGCGAGACGAGCCTACGAGCAGTACTTC
once	NA	TRBV25-1	TRBJ1-5	CASSADFGGPQHF	TGTGCCAGCAGTGCCGATTTCGGTGGCCCCCAGCATTTT
NA	NA	TRBV18	TRBJ2-3	CASSRTLGTDTQYF	TGTGCCAGCTCCCGGACACTCGGCACAGATACGCAGTATTTT
few	TRBD2	TRBV9	TRBJ2-6	CASSPPGLAGVGANVLTF	TGTGCCAGCAGCCCCCCGGGACTAGCGGGAGTTGGGGCCAACGTCCTGACTTTC
NA	TRBD2	TRBV18	TRBJ2-3	CASSLGTSGYGTDTQYF	TGTGCCAGCTCACTAGGGACTAGCGGCTACGGCACAGATACGCAGTATTTT
NA	NA	TRBV7-9	TRBJ1-1	CASSSQEGVISFF	TGTGCCAGCAGCTCCCAAGAGGGGGTGATCTCTTTCTTT
NA	NA	TRBV7-8	TRBJ1-1	CASSFQPGRGNTEAFF	TGTGCCAGCAGCTTCCAACCAGGCAGGGGGAACACTGAAGCTTTCTTT
few	NA	TRBV19	TRBJ1-1	CASRQTPNTEAFF	TGTGCCAGCAGACAGACACCGAACACTGAAGCTTTCTTT
NA	TRBD1	TRBV27	TRBJ2-7	CASSLDREVDEQYF	TGTGCCAGCAGTTTGGACAGGGAGGTCGACGAGCAGTACTTC
NA	NA	TRBV7-8	TRBJ2-6	CASSSTTGGANVLTF	TGTGCCAGCAGCTCAACAACCGGAGGGGCCAACGTCCTGACTTTC
NA	NA	TRBV5-1	TRBJ2-5	CASSLSGNQETQYF	TGCGCCAGCAGCTTGAGCGGAAACCAAGAGACCCAGTACTTC
NA	TRBD2	TRBV2	TRBJ2-3	CASITRTQGLAGHPPDTQYF	TGTGCCAGCATTACTAGGACGCAGGGACTAGCGGGACATCCCCCAGATACGCAGTATTTT
NA	NA	TRBV6-1	TRBJ2-2	CASNLGGGGTGELFF	TGTGCCAGCAACCTTGGGGGCGGAGGCACCGGGGAGCTGTTTTTT
NA	NA	TRBV29-1	TRBJ1-1	CSVLTGWNTEAFF	TGCAGCGTTTTAACAGGGTGGAACACTGAAGCTTTCTTT
NA	TRBD2	TRBV14	TRBJ2-2	CASSHTTSGRAGSRYTGELFF	TGTGCCAGCAGCCATACGACTAGCGGGAGGGCCGGCTCCCGCTACACCGGGGAGCTGTTTTTT
few	NA	TRBV9	TRBJ1-5	CASSYSVHQGINQPQHF	TGTGCCAGCAGCTACAGCGTACACCAGGGGATCAATCAGCCCCAGCATTTT
NA	NA	TRBV5-1	TRBJ1-2	CASSPRTGHYGYTF	TGCGCCAGCAGCCCACGTACAGGACACTATGGCTACACCTTC
NA	NA	TRBV7-2	TRBJ1-2	CASSLVRQPYGYTF	TGTGCCAGCAGCTTAGTGCGGCAGCCATATGGCTACACCTTC
NA	NA	TRBV29-1	TRBJ1-3	CSVVQAGNTIYF	TGCAGCGTTGTTCAGGCTGGAAACACCATATATTTT
NA	TRBD1	TRBV7-9	TRBJ1-1	CASSLGGGREAFF	TGTGCCAGCAGCTTAGGAGGGGGCAGAGAAGCTTTCTTT
NA	NA	TRBV5-1	TRBJ2-1	CASSVTRPDYNEQFF	TGCGCCAGCAGCGTAACCCGTCCCGATTACAATGAGCAGTTCTTC
once	TRBD1	TRBV30	TRBJ2-5	CAWSTDRGQETQYF	TGTGCCTGGAGTACGGACAGGGGGCAGGAGACCCAGTACTTC
NA	TRBD2	TRBV7-3	TRBJ2-1	CASSINGAAGVGYNEQFF	TGTGCCAGCAGCATCAATGGGGCAGCGGGAGTAGGCTACAATGAGCAGTTCTTC
NA	TRBD2	TRBV18	TRBJ2-7	CASSPGLAGVHEQYF	TGTGCCAGCTCACCAGGGCTAGCGGGAGTTCACGAGCAGTACTTC
NA	TRBD2	TRBV15	TRBJ2-7	CATSTHETSGDYEQYF	TGTGCCACCAGCACCCATGAAACTAGCGGAGACTACGAGCAGTACTTC
NA	NA	TRBV2	TRBJ2-1	CASSEDRDNEQFF	TGTGCCAGCAGTGAAGACAGAGACAATGAGCAGTTCTTC